A single sample is the source of the 5 T cell receptor beta chains below, sequenced in a study of blood T cell repertoires in COVID-19. Libraries were prepared by immunoSEQ multiplex PCR; TCRdb keeps only in-frame clonotypes and omits some of them. The data show 200,000 to 250,000 clones, around 83% seen once. The sequenced sample consisted of peripheral blood. These receptors were obtained from a man younger than 45 who had recovered from COVID-19.

The chain employs TRBV19 and TRBJ1-4; possibly TRBD1 for D (5 bases). Trimming stripped 5 bases from V and 8 bases from J, with 27 bases between. CDR3 length equals 18 residues. The germline gives CDR1 LNHDA, CDR2 SQIVND (reference sequence). The CDR3 nucleotides read TGTGCCAGTAGTTCGTCCTCCAGGGTTACGGGCTACGGAGAAAAACTGTTTTTT. The encoded protein is CASSSSSRVTGYGEKLFF.

The chain combines TRBV13 with TRBJ2-1; 9 nucleotides line up with TRBD2. Germline CDR1 and CDR2: PRHDT and FYEKMQ (reference sequence). Losses at the gene ends were 3 bases for V and 9 bases for J; bases not matched to a gene: 6. This CDR3 is 14 amino acids long. Here the CDR3 DNA reads TGTGCCAGCAGCTTCCCAGCGGGGGGAGCTGAGCAGTTCTTC. Translating it yields CASSFPAGGAEQFF.

The V call is TRBV7-9, the J call TRBJ2-5; D gene unclear. Germline V gives CDR1 SEHNR, CDR2 FQNEAQ (reference sequence). The CDR3 is made up of 16 amino acids. The ends were cut back, 3 bases at V and 5 bases at J, with 19 bases in the middle. DNA of the CDR3: TGTGCCAGCAGCTTTGGTAATGGGCTTACCGATGAGACCCAGTACTTC. This translates into CASSFGNGLTDETQYF.

CDR3 nucleotide sequence: TGTGCCAGCAGTGAAGTTCCGTCCTACGAGCAGTACTTC. Encoded protein: CASSEVPSYEQYF. The chain is built from TRBV2 and TRBJ2-7, with D uncertain. The V end lost 1 base, the J end lost 1 base, and 5 bases lay between the germline ends. Germline V gene data show CDR1 as SNHLY and CDR2 as FYNNEI. There are 13 residues in the CDR3.

This chain connects TRBV6-1 to TRBJ1-3; D unclear. V lost 2 bases and J lost 5, with 13 bases in between. Germline V gives CDR1 MNHNS, CDR2 SASEGT. The CDR3 has 15 residues. CDR3 loop: CASSESQRGRNTIYF. CDR3 sequence (DNA): TGTGCCAGCAGTGAATCACAGAGAGGGAGAAACACCATATATTTT.